This T cell receptor (beta chain) was recovered during a study of blood T cells in healthy people across ages. The length of the CDR3 is 14 residues. Trimming took 0 bases from V and 7 from J, leaving 12 bases between them. Germline values: CDR1 SGHDN, CDR2 FVKESK. A second roughly 6 to 11 cycle PCR used barcoded and J-beta primers. TCRdb itself ran the 5' RACE reads through MiXCR, one entry per CDR3 protein. In the table there are about 970,000 distinct CDR3 sequences, approximately 50% of which are singletons. The chain recombines TRBV14 with TRBJ2-5, with D unresolved. The sequencing input was blood. This clonotype originated in a woman in her fifties or sixties in good health. CDR3: CASSQDMSVGTQYF. The CDR3 bases are TGTGCCAGCAGCCAAGATATGAGCGTCGGGACCCAGTACTTC.